This TCR beta chain comes out of a study of T cells in tumors after PD-1 blockade. Template: tumor biopsy or peripheral blood genomic DNA, roughly 616-6,500 ng per sample. TCRdb keeps only in-frame clones here, not all; method: immunoSEQ multiplex PCR. This repertoire shows about 47,000 clones, nearly 80% found once; its top ten account for over 15%. The CDR3 is 13 amino acids. V lost 1 base and J lost 5, with 5 bases in between. Germline loops: CDR1 SGHTA, CDR2 FQGTGA. Sequenced material: PBMCs, taken before anti-PD-1 treatment. The genes are TRBV7-3 and TRBJ2-2; D uncertain. The sequence was collected from a human donor with basal cell carcinoma. CDR3: CASSLSVTGELFF. In nucleotides, the CDR3 is TGTGCCAGCAGCTTAAGCGTTACCGGGGAGCTGTTTTTT. Together with reference TRBV7-3 and TRBJ2-2, the CDR3 gives the full variable domain: GAGVSQTPSNKVTEKGKYVELRCDPISGHTALYWYRQSLGQGPEFLIYFQGTGAADDSGLPNDRFFAVRPEGSVSTLKIQRTERGDSAVYLCASSLSVTGELFFGEGSRLTVL.